The entry below gives a single T cell receptor beta chain sequence along with its context. The record originates from a study of human T cells and chemical hapten exposure. Time point of the sample: patch test 2, 6 weeks after DPC sensitization. Treatment denoted: therapeutic diphenylcyclopropenone sensitization with weekly scalp DPC. TCRdb re-called the RACE reads with MiXCR, one entry per CDR3 protein. The sample includes tens of thousands of distinct CDR3 sequences, 9.5% to 13% of them seen just once. CDR3 size: 16 residues. Germline V gene lookup returns CDR1 SGDLS and CDR2 YYNGEE. V shed 1 base and J shed 2 bases, with 14 bases lying between them.

The chain links TRBV9 to TRBJ2-3; no clear D. Sequenced material: whole blood, taken in connection with sensitization to the hapten diphenylcyclopropenone (DPC). The TCR originated in a man between 18 and 35 years old with alopecia areata. Some clones in this sample may be carry-over from other donors' samples. CDR3 nucleotides: TGTGCCAGCAGCGTAATTGCACGAGGAAACACAGATACGCAGTATTTT. Translated: CASSVIARGNTDTQYF.